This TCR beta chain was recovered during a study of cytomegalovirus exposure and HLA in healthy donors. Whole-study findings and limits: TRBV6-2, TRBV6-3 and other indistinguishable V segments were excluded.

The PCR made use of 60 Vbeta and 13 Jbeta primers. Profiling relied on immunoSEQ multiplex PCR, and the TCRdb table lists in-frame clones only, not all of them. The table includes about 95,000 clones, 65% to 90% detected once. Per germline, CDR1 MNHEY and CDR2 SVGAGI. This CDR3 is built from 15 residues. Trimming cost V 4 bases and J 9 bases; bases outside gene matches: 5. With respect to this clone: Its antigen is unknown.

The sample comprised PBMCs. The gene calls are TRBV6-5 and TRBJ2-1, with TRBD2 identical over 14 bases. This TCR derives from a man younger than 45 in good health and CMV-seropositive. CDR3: CASSLGLAGVSEQFF. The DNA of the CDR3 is TGTGCCAGCAGTTTGGGACTAGCGGGAGTAAGTGAGCAGTTCTTC.